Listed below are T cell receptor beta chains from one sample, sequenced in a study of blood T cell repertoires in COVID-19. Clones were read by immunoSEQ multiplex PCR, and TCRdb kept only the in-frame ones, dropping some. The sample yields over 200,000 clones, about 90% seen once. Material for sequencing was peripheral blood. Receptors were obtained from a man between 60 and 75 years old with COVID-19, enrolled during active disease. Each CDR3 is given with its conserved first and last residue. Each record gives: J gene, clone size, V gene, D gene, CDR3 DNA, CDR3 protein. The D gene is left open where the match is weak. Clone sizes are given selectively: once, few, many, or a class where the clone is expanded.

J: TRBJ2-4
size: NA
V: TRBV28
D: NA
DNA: TGTGCCAGCCAGGATGGGGGGATCCTAGCCAAAAACATTCAGTACTTC
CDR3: CASQDGGILAKNIQYF

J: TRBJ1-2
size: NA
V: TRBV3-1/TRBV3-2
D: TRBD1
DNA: TGTGCCAGCAGCCTCACATTACAGGGGCCGGGCTACACCTTC
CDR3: CASSLTLQGPGYTF

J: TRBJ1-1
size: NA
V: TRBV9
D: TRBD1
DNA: TGTGCCAGCAGCGGGCAGGGGGTTTACACTGAAGCTTTCTTT
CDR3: CASSGQGVYTEAFF

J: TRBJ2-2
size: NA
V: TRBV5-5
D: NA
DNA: TGTGCCAGCACCCAGAGGCCCCGGGACATTATCACCGGGGAGCTGTTTTTT
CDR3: CASTQRPRDIITGELFF

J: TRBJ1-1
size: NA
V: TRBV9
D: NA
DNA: TGTGCCAGCAGCGTAGCCTCGGGTATGAACACTGAAGCTTTCTTT
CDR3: CASSVASGMNTEAFF

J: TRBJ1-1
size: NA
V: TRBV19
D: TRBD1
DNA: TGTGCCAGTAGTATTCGGGGGACAGGTCTGAACACTGAAGCTTTCTTT
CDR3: CASSIRGTGLNTEAFF

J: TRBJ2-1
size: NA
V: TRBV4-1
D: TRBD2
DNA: TGCGCCAGCAGCGTTCATGGAGCGGGGGGTTCCTACAATGAGCAGTTCTTC
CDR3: CASSVHGAGGSYNEQFF

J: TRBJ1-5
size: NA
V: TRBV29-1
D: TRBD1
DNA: TGCAGCGTTTCAGGACAGGGGGCCAATCAGCCCCAGCATTTT
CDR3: CSVSGQGANQPQHF

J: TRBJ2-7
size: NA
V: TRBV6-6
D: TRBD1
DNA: TGTGCCAGCAGTTACTCAACGGGACAGCCCTACGAGCAGTACTTC
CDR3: CASSYSTGQPYEQYF

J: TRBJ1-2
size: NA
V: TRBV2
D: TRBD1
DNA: TGTGCCAGCAGTCCCGGGTTGCCCGGGACAGGGGGCTATGGCTACACCTTC
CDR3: CASSPGLPGTGGYGYTF

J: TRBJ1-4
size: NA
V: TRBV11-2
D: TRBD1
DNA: TGTGCCAGCAGCCACAGGGGGCGCGATGAAAAACTGTTTTTT
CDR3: CASSHRGRDEKLFF

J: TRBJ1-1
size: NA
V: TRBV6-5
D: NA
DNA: TGTGCCAGCAGTTATGGGCGTTACACTGAAGCTTTCTTT
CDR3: CASSYGRYTEAFF

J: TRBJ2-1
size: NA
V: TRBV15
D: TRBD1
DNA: TGTGCCACCAGCAGACTGAGCTGGATCCCGGGACAGGGGATAAATGAGCAGTTCTTC
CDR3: CATSRLSWIPGQGINEQFF

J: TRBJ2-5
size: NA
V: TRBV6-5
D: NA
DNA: TGTGCCAGCAGTTACCAGATGGGGGGTCTAGAGACCCAGTACTTC
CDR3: CASSYQMGGLETQYF

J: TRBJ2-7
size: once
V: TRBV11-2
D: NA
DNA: TGTGCCAGCAGCTCCCAGGGTACCTACGAGCAGTACTTC
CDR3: CASSSQGTYEQYF

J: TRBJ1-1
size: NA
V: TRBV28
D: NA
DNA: TGTGCCCATAGGGAGTTGGGCTCGGGGTACACTGAAGCTTTCTTT
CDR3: CAHRELGSGYTEAFF

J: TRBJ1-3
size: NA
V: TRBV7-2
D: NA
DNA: TGTGCCAGCAGCTCTTCCAGGGCGATCGGAAACACCATATATTTT
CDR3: CASSSSRAIGNTIYF

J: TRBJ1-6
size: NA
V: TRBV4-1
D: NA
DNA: TGCGCCAGCAGGGAAGGGACAAATTCACCCCTCCACTTT
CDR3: CASREGTNSPLHF

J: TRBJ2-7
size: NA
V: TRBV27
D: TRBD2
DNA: TGTGCCAGCAGTTTATCGTTTAGCGGGAGCTACGAGCAGTACTTC
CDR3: CASSLSFSGSYEQYF

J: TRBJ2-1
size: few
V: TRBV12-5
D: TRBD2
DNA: TGTGCTAGTGGTTTAGGTAGCGGGGGGTACAATGAGCAGTTCTTC
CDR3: CASGLGSGGYNEQFF

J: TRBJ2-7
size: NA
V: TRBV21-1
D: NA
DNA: TGTGCCAGCAGCAAAACCCCCCCCGGGACAGGGAAAAACGAGCAGTACTTC
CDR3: CASSKTPPGTGKNEQYF

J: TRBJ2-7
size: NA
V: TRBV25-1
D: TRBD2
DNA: TGTGCCAGCAGCGGGGGGTACACACCCTACGAGCAGTACTTC
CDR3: CASSGGYTPYEQYF

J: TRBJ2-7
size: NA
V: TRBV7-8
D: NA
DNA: TGTGCCAGCAGCTCATCAGGGCAGTTCTACGAGCAGTACTTC
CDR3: CASSSSGQFYEQYF

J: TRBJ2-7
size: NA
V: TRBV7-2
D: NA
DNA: TGTGCCAGCAGCATGGACTACAACGAGCAGTACTTC
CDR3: CASSMDYNEQYF

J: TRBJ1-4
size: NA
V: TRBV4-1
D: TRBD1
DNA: TGCGCCAGCAGCCAGCTCAGGGGGCGAGATGAAAAACTGTTTTTT
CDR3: CASSQLRGRDEKLFF

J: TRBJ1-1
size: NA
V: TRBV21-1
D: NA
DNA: TGTGCCAGCAGCAAGACAAGGGAGAGGACTGAAGCTTTCTTT
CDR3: CASSKTRERTEAFF

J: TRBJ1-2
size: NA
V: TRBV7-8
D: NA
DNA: TGTGCCAGCAGCTCCGAAGCCGGGGGGAACTATGGCTACACCTTC
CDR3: CASSSEAGGNYGYTF

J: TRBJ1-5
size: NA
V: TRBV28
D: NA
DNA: TGTGCCAGCAGTTTCACCAGGGGTAGCAATCAGCCCCAGCATTTT
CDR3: CASSFTRGSNQPQHF

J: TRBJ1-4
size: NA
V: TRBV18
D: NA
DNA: TGTGCCAGTCGCCGACCCGGCCAGGAGGGAGAAAAACTGTTTTTT
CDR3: CASRRPGQEGEKLFF

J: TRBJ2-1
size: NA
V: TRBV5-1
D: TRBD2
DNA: TGCGCCAGCAGAGTAGCGGGAGGCAATGAGCAGTTCTTC
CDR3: CASRVAGGNEQFF

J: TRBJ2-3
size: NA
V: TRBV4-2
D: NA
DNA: TGTGCCAGCAGCCAATCTCCCGCAGATACGCAGTATTTT
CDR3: CASSQSPADTQYF

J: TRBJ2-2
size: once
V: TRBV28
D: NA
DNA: TGTGCCAGCAGTTCGCTAAACACCGGGGAGCTGTTTTTT
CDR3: CASSSLNTGELFF

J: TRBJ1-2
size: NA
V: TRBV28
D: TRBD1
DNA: TGTGCCAGCAGTCAATCAGGGGGAAATGGCTACACCTTC
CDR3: CASSQSGGNGYTF

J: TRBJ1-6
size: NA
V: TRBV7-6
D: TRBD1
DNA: TGTGCCAGCAGCTTAGAAGTGAATCATGGACAGGGGAATTCACCCCTCCACTTT
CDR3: CASSLEVNHGQGNSPLHF

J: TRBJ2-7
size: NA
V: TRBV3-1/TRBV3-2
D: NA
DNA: TGTGCCAGCACCCCGACATCAGCGGGCTACGAGCAGTACTTC
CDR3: CASTPTSAGYEQYF

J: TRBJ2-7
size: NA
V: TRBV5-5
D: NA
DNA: TGTGCCAGCAGCTTGGCTCCGGGCTCCTACGAGCAGTACTTC
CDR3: CASSLAPGSYEQYF

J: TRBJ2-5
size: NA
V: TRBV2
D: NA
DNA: TGTGCCAGCAGTGAATCGGTGGGAGTAATAGAGACCCAGTACTTC
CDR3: CASSESVGVIETQYF

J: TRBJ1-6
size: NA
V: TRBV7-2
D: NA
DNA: TGTGCCAGCAGCTTAGATGGCGGGGGCCCTTCACCCCTCCACTTT
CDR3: CASSLDGGGPSPLHF

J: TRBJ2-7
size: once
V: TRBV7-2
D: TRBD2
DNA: TGTGCCAGCAGCCAAGGAGGGACTAGCGGGAGCTACGAGCAGTACTTC
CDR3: CASSQGGTSGSYEQYF

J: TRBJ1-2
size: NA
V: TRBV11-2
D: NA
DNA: TGTGCCAGCAGCTTTGTAAGGGGTAACTATGGCTACACCTTC
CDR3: CASSFVRGNYGYTF

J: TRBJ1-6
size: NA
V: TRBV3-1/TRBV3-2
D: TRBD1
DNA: TGTGCCAGCAGCCAAGGGGACAGGAATTCACCCCTCCACTTT
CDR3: CASSQGDRNSPLHF

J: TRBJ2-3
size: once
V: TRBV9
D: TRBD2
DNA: TGTGCCAGCACCCCGACTAGCGGGGGGATCACAGATACGCAGTATTTT
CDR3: CASTPTSGGITDTQYF

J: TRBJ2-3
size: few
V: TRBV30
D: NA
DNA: TGTGCCTGGACCCGGACTCCAGATACGCAGTATTTT
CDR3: CAWTRTPDTQYF

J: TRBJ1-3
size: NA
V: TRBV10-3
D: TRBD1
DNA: TGTGCCATCAGTGGAGTCGGGACAGGGTCAGGAAACACCATATATTTT
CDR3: CAISGVGTGSGNTIYF

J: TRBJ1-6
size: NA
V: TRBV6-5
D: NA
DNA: TGTGCCAGCAGCCCCACCGGGTCGCGGGCCCTCCACTTT
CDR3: CASSPTGSRALHF

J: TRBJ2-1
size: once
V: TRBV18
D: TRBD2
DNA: TGTGCCAGCTCCCGGCGGGGGGGCTTCTACAATGAGCAGTTCTTC
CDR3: CASSRRGGFYNEQFF

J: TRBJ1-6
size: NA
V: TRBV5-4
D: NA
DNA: TGTGCCAGCAGCTTCAGGGGAGAGAGTTCACCCCTCCACTTT
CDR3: CASSFRGESSPLHF

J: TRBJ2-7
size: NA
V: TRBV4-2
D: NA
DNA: TGTGCCAGCAGCCAAGATCTTGACAACTCCTACGAGCAGTACTTC
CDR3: CASSQDLDNSYEQYF

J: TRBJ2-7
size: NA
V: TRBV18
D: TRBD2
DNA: TGTGCCAGCTCGCTACCGGGACTAGGTTCTCAAGCCTACGAGCAGTACTTC
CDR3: CASSLPGLGSQAYEQYF

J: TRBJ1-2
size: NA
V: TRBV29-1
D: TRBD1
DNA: TGCAGCGTCAAACAGGGGGCCGCCTATGGCTACACCTTC
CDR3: CSVKQGAAYGYTF

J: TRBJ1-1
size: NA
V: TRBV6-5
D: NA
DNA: TGTGCCAGCAGTTACGGGAGGGGCACTGAAGCTTTCTTT
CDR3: CASSYGRGTEAFF

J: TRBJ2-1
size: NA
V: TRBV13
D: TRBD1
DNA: TGTGCCAGCAGCTTAGGGAACAGGGGCGATGAGCAGTTCTTC
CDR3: CASSLGNRGDEQFF

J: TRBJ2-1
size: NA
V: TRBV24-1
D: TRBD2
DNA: TGTGCCACCAGTGATCCGAGCGGGGGGGCCGATAATGAGCAGTTCTTC
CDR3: CATSDPSGGADNEQFF

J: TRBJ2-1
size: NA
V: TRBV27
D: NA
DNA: TGTGCCAGCAGTCCAGGGCCCTTGGGGAATGAGCAGTTCTTC
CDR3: CASSPGPLGNEQFF

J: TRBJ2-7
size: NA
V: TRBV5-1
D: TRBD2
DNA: TGCGCCAGCAGCTTCTCTAGCGGGGGGTACTACGAGCAGTACTTC
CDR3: CASSFSSGGYYEQYF